One sample yielded the 13 T cell receptor beta chains listed below, sequenced in a study of blood T cell repertoires in COVID-19. Only in-frame clones appear in the TCRdb table, and some are missing; sequencing was by immunoSEQ multiplex PCR. The sample has 150,000 to 180,000 clones; about 85% are singletons. The sequenced sample consisted of peripheral blood. These receptor sequences come from a man aged 55 to 70 with COVID-19, enrolled during active disease.

This chain joins TRBV6-1 and TRBJ2-6, with D tentatively TRBD1 (5 bases). With 0 bases removed from V and 0 bases from J, the gap between germline ends came to 12 bases. CDR1 is MNHNS, CDR2 SASEGT, per germline. The CDR3 is made up of 18 amino acids. This CDR3 reads CASSEAAGIISGANVLTF. CDR3 in DNA: TGTGCCAGCAGTGAAGCGGCAGGGATTATCTCTGGGGCCAACGTCCTGACTTTC.

The chain couples TRBV3-1 (or the pseudogene TRBV3-2) to TRBJ2-2; D not resolved. Germline V lookup: CDR1 LGHDT, CDR2 YNNKEL (reference sequence). The CDR3 spans 15 residues. Trimming removed 4 bases from V and 7 bases from J, with 16 bases in between. The CDR3 is CASSRGGGSGGELFF. CDR3 bases: TGTGCCAGCAGCCGAGGCGGTGGTAGTGGCGGGGAGCTGTTTTTT.

The V gene is TRBV7-2, the J gene TRBJ1-2; maybe TRBD1 (5 bases). The CDR3 has 15 amino acids. The V end lost 5 bases, the J end lost 1 base, and 14 bases lay between the germline ends. Germline V gene sequence: CDR1 SGHTA, CDR2 FQGNSA. The CDR3 region has the DNA TGTGCCAGCAGCGTCCACCGGGGGGATAACTATGGCTACACCTTC. Encoded protein: CASSVHRGDNYGYTF.

The CDR3 DNA is TGTGCCAGCAGCCATCTACTAGGTGACATCTCTGGAAACACCATATATTTT. This codes for CASSHLLGDISGNTIYF. This sequence joins TRBV3-1 (or the pseudogene TRBV3-2) and TRBJ1-3; D call uncertain. CDR1 LGHDT and CDR2 YNNKEL come from the germline V gene (reference sequence). Trimming cost V 3 bases and J 0 bases, with 15 bases left between them. This CDR3 is 17 amino acids long.

This chain joins TRBV9 and TRBJ1-3; a possible D gene is TRBD1 (5 bases). Looked up from germline, CDR1 is SGDLS and CDR2 is YYNGEE. This CDR3 is 15 amino acids long. V lost 0 bases and J 1 base, leaving 8 bases between the germline ends. The CDR3 coding sequence is TGTGCCAGCAGCGTAGAGGGGTGGTCTGGAAACACCATATATTTT. It encodes CASSVEGWSGNTIYF.

The V call is TRBV30, the J call TRBJ2-7; 9 bases fit TRBD1. This CDR3 comprises 13 residues. Trimming removed 1 base from V and 9 bases from J; junction bases left unmatched: 7. Germline V gene data show CDR1 as GTSNPN and CDR2 as SVGIG (reference sequence). CDR3 nucleotide sequence: TGTGCCTGGAGTGAGGGACAGGGTTTACGGCAGTACTTC. Translated, it gives CAWSEGQGLRQYF.

The rearrangement joins TRBV5-1 to TRBJ1-5; 8 bases match TRBD1. The trim removed 3 bases at V and 2 bases at J, leaving 4 bases unmatched. CDR3 length: 15 amino acids. Germline V gene sequence: CDR1 SGHRS, CDR2 YFSETQ. CDR3 in amino acids: CASSSQGDRNQPQHF. The DNA for the CDR3 is TGCGCCAGCAGCTCACAGGGGGATCGCAATCAGCCCCAGCATTTT. The full variable domain, with the rest looked up from reference TRBV5-1 and TRBJ1-5, is KAGVTQTPRYLIKTRGQQVTLSCSPISGHRSVSWYQQTPGQGLQFLFEYFSETQRNKGNFPGRFSGRQFSNSRSEMNVSTLELGDSALYLCASSSQGDRNQPQHFGDGTRLSIL.

V gene TRBV25-1 combines with J gene TRBJ2-3; 9 bases map to TRBD2. Germline V gene data show CDR1 as MGHDK and CDR2 as SYGVNS. V dropped 5 bases and J dropped 1; count of bases not matched to a gene: 1. This CDR3 contains 14 residues. As DNA, the CDR3 is TGTGCCAGCAGTAAGCGGGGGGGCACAGATACGCAGTATTTT. This sequence encodes CASSKRGGTDTQYF.

The rearrangement links TRBV2 to TRBJ1-6; 9 bases fit TRBD1. With 11 bases clipped from V and 8 bases from J, the junction kept 7 bases outside the gene matches. The germline V gene has CDR1 SNHLY and CDR2 FYNNEI. The CDR3 length is 13 residues. The CDR3 DNA sequence: TGTGCCGGTCGACAGGGGGTGTATTCACCCCTCCACTTT. Encoded protein: CAGRQGVYSPLHF.

This clone was recorded only once. The rearrangement links TRBV3-1 (or the pseudogene TRBV3-2) to TRBJ1-2; 7 bases line up with TRBD1. This CDR3 has 14 amino acids. Germline trimming cut 1 base from V and 4 bases from J; bases unmatched to any gene: 3. In germline, CDR1 is LGHDT, CDR2 YNNKEL (reference sequence). This chain's CDR3 is CASSQVGQSYGYTF. DNA of the CDR3: TGTGCCAGCAGCCAAGTGGGACAGAGCTATGGCTACACCTTC.

This clone was counted only a few times. The chain has TRBV29-1 and TRBJ2-7; TRBD1 agrees at 7 bases. The trim removed 4 bases at V and 2 bases at J, leaving 8 bases unmatched. From germline, CDR1 is SQVTM and CDR2 ANQGSEA. The CDR3 covers 14 residues. The CDR3: CSVVPGQATYEQYF. CDR3 coding DNA: TGCAGCGTTGTACCCGGACAGGCGACCTACGAGCAGTACTTC.

The chain employs TRBV5-8 and TRBJ1-1, with no clear D. CDR1 is SGHTS and CDR2 is YDEGEE in the germline V gene. V was pared by 0 bases and J by 2 bases, with 8 bases between. The CDR3 has 14 residues. DNA for the CDR3: TGTGCCAGCAGCTTGGGGGCCTTCAACACTGAAGCTTTCTTT. Translated: CASSLGAFNTEAFF.

The chain is built from TRBV6-6 and TRBJ1-1; D might be TRBD1 (6 bases). Germline CDR1 reads MNHNY; CDR2 reads SVGAGI (reference sequence). The CDR3 has 14 amino acids. The V end lost 5 bases, the J end lost 1 base, and 11 bases lay between the germline ends. This CDR3 reads CASSTTGRNTEAFF. In nucleotides, the CDR3 is TGTGCCAGCAGTACCACAGGGAGGAACACTGAAGCTTTCTTT.